The 11 T cell receptor beta chains reported below all come from one sample, sequenced in a study of identical twins. TCRdb passed the 5' RACE reads through MiXCR, listing each CDR3 protein once. The data hold hundreds of thousands of distinct CDR3 sequences, with 20% to 25% observed a single time. These data are also associated with another study on T cells expressing NK-cell markers.

Sequenced input: CD4+ T cells sorted from blood. Receptor source: a woman aged 18-29 years in good health.

The V gene is TRBV6-2 or TRBV6-3, the J gene TRBJ2-5; 8 bases align to TRBD2. Germline values: CDR1 MNHEY, CDR2 SVGEGT. The trim removed 2 bases at V and 4 bases at J, leaving 15 bases unmatched. The CDR3 spans 18 residues. The CDR3 DNA sequence: TGTGCCAGCAGTTACATCGAAGGGTTCGCTAGCGGGTCAGAGACCCAGTACTTC. It encodes CASSYIEGFASGSETQYF.

The gene calls are TRBV6-1 and TRBJ2-7; 8 nucleotides match TRBD1. V was clipped by 6 bases and J by 6 bases; unmatched bases: 10. Germline CDR1 MNHNS, CDR2 SASEGT. CDR3 size: 14 residues. CDR3 sequence reads: CASRPGQGIGEQYF. CDR3 sequence (DNA): TGTGCCAGCAGGCCTGGACAGGGCATAGGCGAGCAGTACTTC.

This clonotype occurred a few times. The V and J genes are TRBV19 and TRBJ1-5; D not resolved. Germline CDR1 is LNHDA and CDR2 is SQIVND (reference sequence). The CDR3 spans 16 residues. V was cut by 2 bases and J by 3 bases, with 14 bases left in between. Written as DNA, the CDR3 is TGTGCCAGTAGTATATTTAGCGGTTCCCTCAATCAGCCCCAGCATTTT. Translation gives CASSIFSGSLNQPQHF.

This clonotype has only a few counts. This sequence joins TRBV6-6 and TRBJ2-2; D is undetermined. This CDR3 region has 12 residues. Germline V gene sequence: CDR1 MNHNY, CDR2 SVGAGI (reference sequence). Trimming cost V 5 bases and J 4 bases, with 5 bases left between them. The DNA for the CDR3 is TGTGCCAGCAGTCCCTCCACCGGGGAGCTGTTTTTT. This translates into CASSPSTGELFF.

This chain uses TRBV21-1 with TRBJ2-1; the table names TRBD2, a call not compared with the DNA. TRBV21-1 is recorded as a pseudogene. The CDR3 runs 18 residues. The CDR3 bases are TGTGCCACCATACCGGGACTAGCGGGTAATAGCTCCTACAATGAGCAGTTCTTC. Translating it yields CATIPGLAGNSSYNEQFF.

This clonotype was observed a few times. V and J are TRBV12-3 or TRBV12-4 and TRBJ2-1, with 12 bases that match TRBD2. The V and J ends lost 2 bases and 8 bases, in that order; junction bases with no gene match: 7. The CDR3 totals 16 residues. CDR3 residues: CASSLRPSGGGDEQFF. CDR3 DNA: TGTGCCAGCAGTTTAAGGCCTAGCGGGGGGGGGGATGAGCAGTTCTTC.

This chain joins TRBV7-2 and TRBJ2-2, with TRBD1 as a possible D gene (5 bases). The CDR3 spans 15 residues. V dropped 3 bases and J dropped 6 bases, with 14 bases sitting between them. CDR1 SGHTA and CDR2 FQGNSA come from the germline V gene. CDR3 nucleotides: TGTGCCAGCAGCTTTAGCAAGACAGCCGCCGGGGAGCTGTTTTTT. Its translation: CASSFSKTAAGELFF.

The gene calls are TRBV3-1 and TRBJ2-1; D gene ambiguous. Deletions cut 2 bases from V and 12 bases from J, with 11 bases between. The CDR3 length is 12 residues. Germline V gene lookup returns CDR1 LGHDT and CDR2 YNNKEL (reference sequence). CDR3 protein: CASSQSRARQFF. The CDR3 DNA follows: TGTGCCAGCAGCCAATCGAGAGCTAGGCAGTTCTTC.

The chain employs TRBV19 and TRBJ2-3; D not certain. Germline V gene lookup returns CDR1 LNHDA and CDR2 SQIVND (reference sequence). The CDR3 consists of 14 residues. Trimming pared 7 bases from V and 0 bases from J, leaving 11 bases between. This CDR3 is CASKAYPSTDTQYF. The DNA for the CDR3 is TGTGCCAGTAAGGCGTACCCTAGCACAGATACGCAGTATTTT.

The chain joins TRBV5-1 to TRBJ2-5; 12 nucleotides line up with TRBD1. Germline V lookup: CDR1 SGHRS, CDR2 YFSETQ. V was pared by 4 bases and J by 5 bases, with 6 bases of the junction left unmatched. The CDR3 is 15 amino acids. The CDR3 loop reads CASSPGTGGFETQYF. The CDR3 DNA follows: TGCGCCAGCAGCCCCGGGACAGGGGGCTTCGAGACCCAGTACTTC. The full variable domain, its missing parts supplied by reference TRBV5-1 and TRBJ2-5, is KAGVTQTPRYLIKTRGQQVTLSCSPISGHRSVSWYQQTPGQGLQFLFEYFSETQRNKGNFPGRFSGRQFSNSRSEMNVSTLELGDSALYLCASSPGTGGFETQYFGPGTRLLVL.

This clonotype was seen only a few times. This chain uses TRBV4-1 with TRBJ2-1; no firm D call. V was cut by 0 bases and J by 1 base, with 7 bases left in between. This CDR3 contains 15 residues. Germline lookup yields CDR1 MGHRA and CDR2 YSYEKL. The CDR3 DNA reads TGCGCCAGCAGCCAAGATGTCGGGTCCTACAATGAGCAGTTCTTC. Translating gives CASSQDVGSYNEQFF.